The 23 T cell receptor beta chains below were found in one sample sequenced in a study of vaccination effects on CD4 cells after COVID-19. Antigen-specific CD4+ T cells expanded by the ViraFEST assay with viral peptide pools were then sequenced. Following a 10-day culture, CD4+ T cells were purified. The person acquired a PCR-confirmed SARS-CoV-2 infection between March and December 2020. TCRdb's table, derived via immunoSEQ multiplex PCR, lists solely in-frame clones and lacks some. The table has some 22,000 clones, less than 85% seen once. Antigen specificity for these receptors is unknown. Sequencing was performed on CD4+ T cells from PBMCs cultured with SARS-CoV-2 spike peptides, taken before COVID-19 vaccination. The receptors here all came from a human donor who had a prior SARS-CoV-2 infection.

This sequence joins TRBV19 and TRBJ2-3; D call uncertain. The V gene lost 4 bases and the J gene lost 2 bases, with 10 bases spanning the gap. The CDR3 covers 14 residues. From germline, CDR1 is LNHDA and CDR2 SQIVND (reference sequence). The chain's CDR3 is CASSSSLPTDTQYF. The CDR3 DNA reads as TGTGCCAGTAGTAGCTCCCTCCCCACAGATACGCAGTATTTT.

Concerning this clone itself: Within the sample, other DNA sequences also encode this same CDR3. The gene calls are TRBV5-1 and TRBJ2-5; possibly TRBD2 for D (5 bases). The CDR3 is 13 residues long. In germline, CDR1 is SGHRS, CDR2 YFSETQ. The V end lost 4 bases, the J end lost 5 bases, and 12 bases lay between the germline ends. The CDR3 nucleotides are TGCGCCAGCAGCCTGCCTGGAGGCGAGACCCAGTACTTC. This gives the protein CASSLPGGETQYF.

The chain links TRBV5-4 to TRBJ2-6; D call uncertain. Trimming shortened V by 2 bases and J by 0 bases, and 6 bases separated the two germline ends. This CDR3 comprises 15 residues. Germline V gene data show CDR1 as SGHNT and CDR2 as YYREEE (reference sequence). This CDR3 is CASSLQHSGANVLTF. The CDR3 DNA sequence: TGTGCCAGCAGCTTACAGCACTCTGGGGCCAACGTCCTGACTTTC.

The chain carries TRBV6-1 and TRBJ1-1; 8 bases line up with TRBD1. Germline CDR1 MNHNS, CDR2 SASEGT. The trim removed 1 base at V and 7 bases at J, leaving 5 bases unmatched. The CDR3 loop spans 14 amino acids. CDR3 sequence: CASSEGGDRLEAFF. CDR3 DNA sequence: TGTGCCAGCAGTGAAGGGGGGGACAGGCTTGAAGCTTTCTTT.

This clone was picked up one time. The chain is built from TRBV7-3 and TRBJ2-3; TRBD1 is a possible D gene (6 bases). Germline V lookup: CDR1 SGHTA, CDR2 FQGTGA. V dropped 2 bases and J dropped 2 bases, with 17 bases sitting between them. The CDR3 spans 17 residues. The CDR3: CASSLGGGITSTDTQYF. The CDR3 DNA reads as TGTGCCAGCAGCTTAGGGGGCGGAATAACGTCCACAGATACGCAGTATTTT.

This chain joins TRBV2 and TRBJ1-3; TRBD1 is a possible D gene (5 bases). The CDR3 totals 13 residues. With 9 bases removed from V and 2 bases from J, the gap between germline ends came to 11 bases. Germline CDR1 is SNHLY and CDR2 is FYNNEI. CDR3 sequence (DNA): TGTGCCAGTTTCAGGGTTCCTGGAAACACCATATATTTT. Translation: CASFRVPGNTIYF.

This chain joins TRBV30 and TRBJ2-7; 12 bases agree with TRBD2. CDR3 length: 18 amino acids. Germline V gene lookup returns CDR1 GTSNPN and CDR2 SVGIG (reference sequence). Trimming cost V 3 bases and J 0 bases; bases outside gene matches: 12. Here the CDR3 reads CAWSELAGGWGNSYEQYF. CDR3 DNA: TGTGCCTGGAGCGAACTAGCGGGAGGTTGGGGAAACTCCTACGAGCAGTACTTC.

This clone was observed a handful of times. The rearrangement links TRBV11-1 to TRBJ1-4; D ambiguous. Germline V gives CDR1 SGHAT, CDR2 FQDESV (reference sequence). V was pared by 5 bases and J by 0 bases, with 10 bases between. This CDR3 comprises 15 residues. The CDR3 is CASSLYPSTNEKLFF. CDR3 DNA sequence: TGTGCCAGCAGCCTCTATCCTTCAACTAATGAAAAACTGTTTTTT.

The V call is TRBV14, the J call TRBJ2-2; D is perhaps TRBD2 (5 bases). Deletions cut 0 bases from V and 5 bases from J, with 13 bases between. The CDR3 consists of 16 residues. Germline assignment: CDR1 SGHDN and CDR2 FVKESK. CDR3 sequence: CASSQDYGGTTGELFF. The CDR3 coding sequence is TGTGCCAGCAGCCAAGATTACGGAGGAACAACCGGGGAGCTGTTTTTT.

The chain is built from TRBV4-1 and TRBJ2-7; D gene ambiguous. Germline loops: CDR1 MGHRA, CDR2 YSYEKL. This CDR3 spans 15 amino acids. Trimming stripped 1 base from V and 3 bases from J, with 13 bases between. The CDR3 sequence is CASSQGTSADYEQYF. CDR3 DNA: TGCGCCAGCAGCCAAGGTACTTCGGCGGACTACGAGCAGTACTTC.

The V gene is TRBV19, the J gene TRBJ2-7; TRBD1 might be the D (6 bases). The V and J ends lost 5 bases and 7 bases respectively, with 18 bases between them. The V gene's germline CDR1 is LNHDA and CDR2 SQIVND (reference sequence). There are 14 residues in the CDR3. The CDR3 reads CASSPAGVTGEQYF. The CDR3 bases are TGTGCCAGTAGTCCCGCAGGGGTAACAGGGGAGCAGTACTTC.

V usage is TRBV18 and J usage is TRBJ2-5; possible D gene TRBD2, 6 bases. V was clipped by 0 bases and J by 3 bases, with 11 bases between them. The CDR3 consists of 15 residues. The germline CDR1 and CDR2 sequences are KGHSH and LQKENI. The CDR3 DNA is TGTGCCAGCTCACCACCCAACGGAGGGGAAGAGACCCAGTACTTC. It is translated as CASSPPNGGEETQYF.

The V call is TRBV10-2, the J call TRBJ1-6; no reliable D call. Germline V CDR1 and CDR2: WSHSY, SAAADI. The CDR3 runs to 12 residues. DNA for the CDR3: TGCTCTAGGACGTCGGCAAAATCACCCCTCCACTTT. Translation: CSRTSAKSPLHF.

This clone has just a few counts. The genes are TRBV20-1 and TRBJ1-2, with 7 bases aligning to TRBD1. Germline V gives CDR1 DFQATT, CDR2 SNEGSKA (reference sequence). The CDR3 loop spans 11 amino acids. Unmatched junction bases numbered 3, after V lost 6 bases and J lost 5 bases. The CDR3 nucleotides read TGCAGTGCCCAACAGGGGTATGGCTACACCTTC. Translation: CSAQQGYGYTF.

Points on this clone: The junction and the germline gene differ at one end; a read error may be behind it. The chain couples TRBV7-7 to TRBJ2-3; perhaps TRBD2 as D (5 bases). Germline CDR1 reads SSHAT; CDR2 reads FNYEAQ (reference sequence). The CDR3 is 14 residues long. CDR3 DNA sequence: TGTGCTAGCAGCTTAAATAGGGAGACAGATACGCAGTATTTT. Encoded protein: CASSLNRETDTQYF.

This clone turned up a few times. The chain is built from TRBV5-5 and TRBJ1-3; D is possibly TRBD1 (5 bases). Looked up from germline, CDR1 is SGHKS and CDR2 is YYEKEE (reference sequence). This CDR3 is 18 amino acids long. Trimming cost V 3 bases and J 3 bases, with 22 bases left between them. The CDR3 DNA reads as TGTGCCAGCAGCTCGGGGCAGGGTTCGCGCGGTTATGGAAACACCATATATTTT. Residues: CASSSGQGSRGYGNTIYF.

The chain has TRBV4-3 and TRBJ2-3, with 7 bases fitting TRBD2. This CDR3 has 16 residues. V was clipped by 1 base and J by 2 bases; unmatched bases: 6. Germline assignment: CDR1 LGHNA and CDR2 YSLEER. The CDR3 sequence: CASSQGASGSTDTQYF. CDR3 DNA sequence: TGCGCCAGCAGCCAAGGGGCTAGCGGATCCACAGATACGCAGTATTTT.

V is TRBV15 and J is TRBJ2-3, with no clear D. The CDR3 sequence is 12 residues long. The germline V gene encodes CDR1 LNHNV and CDR2 YYDKDF (reference sequence). The ends were cut back, 2 bases at V and 4 bases at J, with 4 bases in the middle. The chain's CDR3 is CATSRTADTQYF. The DNA for the CDR3 is TGTGCCACCAGCAGAACAGCAGATACGCAGTATTTT.

This clone appeared a single time. The chain carries TRBV12-2 and TRBJ1-5; TRBD1, the D gene given by the table, was not confirmed from the DNA. TRBV12-2 is a pseudogene. This CDR3 is built from 18 residues. This chain's CDR3 is CASRRGQGKHRGNQPQHF. In DNA, the CDR3 is TGTGCAAGTCGCCGGGGACAGGGAAAACATAGAGGCAATCAGCCCCAGCATTTT.

In nucleotides, the CDR3 is TGTGCCTGGAGTGTCCGGGTAAATGAGCCCCAGCATTTT. This sequence encodes CAWSVRVNEPQHF. The chain couples TRBV30 to TRBJ1-5, with D hard to call. Trimming took 0 bases from V and 8 from J, leaving 11 bases between them. The CDR3 extends over 13 amino acids. Germline V gene data show CDR1 as GTSNPN and CDR2 as SVGIG (reference sequence).

This clone has a handful of counts. The chain uses TRBV7-9 and TRBJ1-1; D may be TRBD1 (5 bases). There are 12 residues in the CDR3. Germline V lookup: CDR1 SEHNR, CDR2 FQNEAQ (reference sequence). With 3 bases removed from V and 8 bases from J, the gap between germline ends came to 10 bases. CDR3 in DNA: TGTGCCAGCAGCTTTTGGGGGGGAGAAGCTTTCTTT. Its translation is CASSFWGGEAFF.

The chain couples TRBV6-5 to TRBJ1-1; no clear D. CDR3 length: 14 residues. Germline CDR1 is MNHEY and CDR2 is SVGAGI. V was trimmed by 3 bases and J by 1 base, leaving 9 bases between them. CDR3 nucleotides: TGTGCCAGCAGTTATTCTCAACAGAACACTGAAGCTTTCTTT. Translating it yields CASSYSQQNTEAFF.

V is TRBV5-4 and J is TRBJ1-2; no firm D call. Trimming took 1 base from V and 3 from J, leaving 16 bases between them. Germline V gene data show CDR1 as SGHNT and CDR2 as YYREEE (reference sequence). The CDR3 runs to 16 residues. This chain's CDR3 is CASSLRLSDIYYGYTF. Here the CDR3 DNA reads TGTGCCAGCAGCTTGCGTCTTTCTGACATCTACTATGGCTACACCTTC.